This entry concerns a single TCR beta chain. This specimen belongs to a study of blood T cell repertoires in COVID-19. Sequenced by immunoSEQ multiplex PCR; TCRdb stores in-frame clones only, minus some. Counted here are roughly 250,000 clones, about nine tenths occurring once; the ten biggest clones make up 3.7%. This CDR3 spans 20 amino acids. After removal of 5 bases from V and 0 bases from J, the junction contained 20 bases not matched to a gene. Germline V gene sequence: CDR1 SGHVS, CDR2 FQNEAQ. The rearrangement joins TRBV7-8 to TRBJ2-7, with 9 bases lining up with TRBD1. The receptor was derived from a woman between 40 and 50 years old with acute or convalescent COVID-19. Specimen: peripheral blood. The CDR3 here is CASSPRPPGQGVPSSYEQYV. Here the CDR3 DNA reads TGTGCCAGCAGCCCGCGTCCGCCGGGACAGGGAGTCCCTAGCTCCTACGAGCAGTACGTC.